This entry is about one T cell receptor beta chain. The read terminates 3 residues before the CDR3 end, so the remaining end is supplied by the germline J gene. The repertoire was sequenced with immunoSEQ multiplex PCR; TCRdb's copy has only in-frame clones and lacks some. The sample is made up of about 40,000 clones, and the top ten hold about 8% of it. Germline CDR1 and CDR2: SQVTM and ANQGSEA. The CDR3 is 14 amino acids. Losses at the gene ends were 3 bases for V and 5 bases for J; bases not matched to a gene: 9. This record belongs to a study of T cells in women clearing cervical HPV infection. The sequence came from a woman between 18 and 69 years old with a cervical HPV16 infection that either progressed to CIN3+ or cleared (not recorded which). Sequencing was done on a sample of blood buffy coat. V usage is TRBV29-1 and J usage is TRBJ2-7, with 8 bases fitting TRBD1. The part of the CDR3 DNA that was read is TGCAGCGTTGATGGTCCCCAGGGGGCGGACGAG. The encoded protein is CSVDGPQGADE. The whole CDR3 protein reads CSVDGPQGADEQYF.